The 28 T cell receptor beta chains below were found in one sample sequenced in a study of identical twins. One entry per CDR3 protein results from TCRdb running MiXCR on the 5' RACE reads. Altogether nearly 650,000 distinct CDR3 sequences are present, roughly 7.2% being singletons, with the ten largest covering roughly 1.6%. The data also belong to a second study, concerning yellow fever vaccine responses in identical twins.

Sequencing was performed on PBMCs. The receptors here all came from a woman under 30 in good health.

This clonotype was detected ten times or more. In nucleotides, the CDR3 is TGTGCCAGCAGTTTATCGGTCGGGTACAATGAGCAGTTCTTC. This encodes CASSLSVGYNEQFF. V is TRBV12-3 or TRBV12-4 and J is TRBJ2-1; no firm D call. This CDR3 spans 14 amino acids. The germline V and J ends were trimmed by 2 bases and 4 bases, with 9 bases remaining between them.

This clonotype showed up many times. The chain combines TRBV12-3 or TRBV12-4 with TRBJ2-5, with unresolved D. CDR3 length: 13 amino acids. Deletions cut 3 bases from V and 2 bases from J, with 7 bases between. CDR3: CASSFLTQETQYF. CDR3 nucleotides: TGTGCCAGCAGTTTCCTAACTCAAGAGACCCAGTACTTC.

This clonotype was seen many times. The chain links TRBV9 to TRBJ2-1; D call uncertain. Trimming cost V 3 bases and J 3 bases, with 13 bases left between them. Per the germline V gene, CDR1 is SGDLS and CDR2 is YYNGEE. The CDR3 loop spans 15 amino acids. As DNA, the CDR3 is TGTGCCAGCAGCGCCCGCTGGGGTTACTACAATGAGCAGTTCTTC. This encodes CASSARWGYYNEQFF.

A few counts support this clonotype. The rearrangement joins TRBV5-6 to TRBJ2-7; D might be TRBD1 or TRBD2, each matching 5 bases. The CDR3 totals 14 residues. Trimming took 5 bases from V and 6 from J, leaving 18 bases between them. The germline CDR1 and CDR2 sequences are SGHDT and YYEEEE. The CDR3 nucleotides read TGTGCCAGCAGTAGGATCGGGACCGTCTCCGAGCAGTACGTC. Translation: CASSRIGTVSEQYV.

This clonotype was counted many times. The chain's CDR3 is CASSLAGGYGPQHF. In DNA form, the CDR3 reads TGTGCCAGCAGTCTAGCCGGGGGCTACGGGCCCCAGCATTTT. This chain links TRBV6-1 with TRBJ1-5, with a weak D call TRBD1 (6 bases). The CDR3 is 14 residues long. Trimming removed 5 bases at V and 9 bases at J, with 17 bases between. CDR1 and CDR2 (germline): MNHNS, SASEGT.

The chain is built from TRBV7-9 and TRBJ2-5, with unresolved D. Between the trimmed V and J ends, which lost 5 bases and 2 bases, there was a span of 6 bases. CDR1 is SEHNR, CDR2 FQNEAQ, per germline (reference sequence). This CDR3 contains 12 residues. CDR3 loop: CASSPMQETQYF. Here the CDR3 DNA reads TGTGCCAGCAGCCCCATGCAAGAGACCCAGTACTTC.

This chain links TRBV7-7 with TRBJ2-1, with D maybe TRBD1 (5 bases). Germline CDR1 is SSHAT and CDR2 is FNYEAQ (reference sequence). Trimming pared 5 bases from V and 6 bases from J, leaving 11 bases between. The length of the CDR3 is 13 residues. The CDR3 DNA reads TGTGCCAGCAGCCTTGACCAGGGCAATGAGCAGTTCTTC. Amino acid sequence: CASSLDQGNEQFF.

This clonotype was seen more than once but under ten times. The chain has TRBV5-6 and TRBJ2-3, with D perhaps TRBD1 (6 bases). Germline loops: CDR1 SGHDT, CDR2 YYEEEE. This CDR3 is built from 14 residues. Deletions cut 3 bases from V and 6 bases from J, with 14 bases between. The CDR3 is CASSSGQPGDTQYF. In DNA form, the CDR3 reads TGTGCCAGCAGCTCCGGACAGCCCGGGGATACGCAGTATTTT. The full variable domain, in which reference TRBV5-6 and TRBJ2-3 provide the parts outside the CDR3, is DAGVTQSPTHLIKTRGQQVTLRCSPKSGHDTVSWYQQALGQGPQFIFQYYEEEERQRGNFPDRFSGHQFPNYSSELNVNALLLGDSALYLCASSSGQPGDTQYFGPGTRLTVL.

This clonotype was counted ten times or more. The chain links TRBV5-1 to TRBJ2-5; TRBD1 might be the D (6 bases). Trimming cost V 0 bases and J 2 bases, with 14 bases left between them. The CDR3 is made up of 16 amino acids. CDR1 and CDR2 from the germline V gene are SGHRS and YFSETQ. As DNA, the CDR3 is TGCGCCAGCAGCTTGGCCTCTCGGACAGCACAAGAGACCCAGTACTTC. Its translation: CASSLASRTAQETQYF.

The sample holds many counts of this clonotype. The chain is built from TRBV12-3 or TRBV12-4 and TRBJ2-5; D may correspond to TRBD1 or TRBD2 (5 bases each). The CDR3 sequence is 14 residues long. Trimming shortened V by 3 bases and J by 2 bases, and 10 bases separated the two germline ends. The CDR3 loop reads CASSFGGGQETQYF. CDR3 DNA: TGTGCCAGCAGTTTTGGTGGGGGACAAGAGACCCAGTACTTC.

This clonotype has a handful of counts. The chain couples TRBV28 to TRBJ2-2; 7 bases are a match to TRBD2. The CDR3 has 16 residues. V was clipped by 2 bases and J by 7 bases; unmatched bases: 10. CDR1 is MDHEN, CDR2 SYDVKM, per germline. In nucleotides, the CDR3 is TGTGCCAGCAGTTTAGCAGCCGCGGGAGTGATCGGGGAGCTGTTTTTT. Translated: CASSLAAAGVIGELFF.

The chain employs TRBV20-1 and TRBJ2-1; TRBD1 or TRBD2 may be the D gene (5 bases each). The V end was cut by 0 bases, the J end by 3 bases, with 12 bases between. CDR3 length equals 15 residues. CDR1 and CDR2 (germline): DFQATT, SNEGSKA (reference sequence). The CDR3 DNA follows: TGCAGTGCTAGAGATACGGGGACCGACTACAATGAGCAGTTCTTC. It yields the protein CSARDTGTDYNEQFF.

This clonotype was counted ten times or more. The V gene is TRBV7-9, the J gene TRBJ1-4; D is unresolved. The CDR3 has 15 residues. Germline CDR1 is SEHNR and CDR2 is FQNEAQ (reference sequence). V was shortened by 0 bases and J by 6 bases, with 11 bases between the two germline ends. CDR3 DNA sequence: TGTGCCAGCAGCTTAGCGCGAGGGATTGATGAAAAACTGTTTTTT. Translation gives CASSLARGIDEKLFF.

This clonotype was counted many times. This CDR3 is CASSQVVRGISNQPQHF. As DNA, the CDR3 is TGCGCCAGCAGCCAGGTAGTCAGGGGGATCAGCAATCAGCCCCAGCATTTT. The chain joins TRBV4-1 to TRBJ1-5; 7 positions match TRBD1. This CDR3 region has 17 residues. The ends lost 3 bases at V and 1 base at J; junction bases unmatched: 9. Germline values: CDR1 MGHRA, CDR2 YSYEKL.

The chain combines TRBV4-1 with TRBJ2-4; maybe TRBD2 (5 bases). The CDR3 loop spans 16 amino acids. Germline-derived CDR1 and CDR2 are MGHRA and YSYEKL. V lost 0 bases and J 1 base, leaving 10 bases between the germline ends. CDR3 sequence (DNA): TGCGCCAGCAGCCAAGATCGGGGTTTCGCCAAAAACATTCAGTACTTC. This sequence encodes CASSQDRGFAKNIQYF.

This clonotype was seen repeatedly, ten times or more. The chain carries TRBV12-3 or TRBV12-4 and TRBJ2-5; 8 bases map to TRBD1. The V segment lost 0 bases and the J segment 3 bases; nucleotides outside the gene matches: 6. The CDR3 is 16 amino acids. The CDR3 loop reads CASSLARTGREETQYF. CDR3 DNA: TGTGCCAGCAGTTTAGCGAGGACAGGGCGGGAAGAGACCCAGTACTTC.

A few counts support this clonotype. V is TRBV15 and J is TRBJ2-7, with D maybe TRBD1 (6 bases). CDR3 size: 14 residues. In germline, CDR1 is LNHNV, CDR2 YYDKDF (reference sequence). The ends were cut back, 1 base at V and 2 bases at J, with 9 bases in the middle. CDR3 DNA sequence: TGTGCCACCAGCAGAGTCGACAGGACCTACGAGCAGTACTTC. This encodes CATSRVDRTYEQYF.

V is TRBV20-1 and J is TRBJ2-5, with 8 bases identical to TRBD2. Germline V CDR1 and CDR2: DFQATT, SNEGSKA (reference sequence). CDR3 length equals 14 residues. V lost 2 bases, J lost 2 bases, and 4 bases stayed unmatched. CDR3 region: CSARSGSWQETQYF. The CDR3 nucleotides are TGCAGTGCTAGAAGCGGGAGTTGGCAAGAGACCCAGTACTTC.

There are a few counts of this clonotype. This sequence joins TRBV7-9 and TRBJ2-5; tentatively, D is TRBD1 or TRBD2 (5 bases each). V lost 4 bases to trimming and J lost 7 bases, with 19 bases between them. Germline V gene lookup returns CDR1 SEHNR and CDR2 FQNEAQ (reference sequence). The CDR3 length is 15 residues. The CDR3 coding sequence is TGTGCCAGCAGCTCACCCGACATCGAGAGGGGGACCCAGTACTTC. Its translation is CASSSPDIERGTQYF.

This clonotype has a handful of counts. V usage is TRBV2 and J usage is TRBJ2-5; no reliable D call. Trimming left V 1 base short and J 2 bases short, with 5 bases between. There are 13 residues in the CDR3. CDR1 SNHLY and CDR2 FYNNEI come from the germline V gene. Here the CDR3 reads CASSEGDQETQYF. The CDR3, as DNA: TGTGCCAGCAGTGAAGGGGATCAAGAGACCCAGTACTTC.

The sample holds many counts of this clonotype. The rearrangement links TRBV20-1 to TRBJ2-7, with 9 bases matching TRBD1. The length of the CDR3 is 13 residues. Germline CDR1 is DFQATT and CDR2 is SNEGSKA (reference sequence). The trim removed 4 bases at V and 7 bases at J, leaving 8 bases unmatched. The CDR3 DNA follows: TGCAGTGCTACCTGGACAGGGGCCGGTGAGCAGTACTTC. It yields the protein CSATWTGAGEQYF.

The rearrangement joins TRBV5-1 to TRBJ2-3; TRBD1 is a possible D gene (6 bases). Germline V CDR1 and CDR2: SGHRS, YFSETQ. The CDR3 is 16 amino acids. Trimming took 2 bases from V and 3 from J, leaving 16 bases between them. In DNA, the CDR3 is TGCGCCAGCAGCTTTGGGGGCCGCAGAGGAACAGATACGCAGTATTTT. Translation: CASSFGGRRGTDTQYF.

This chain connects TRBV7-2 to TRBJ2-7, with 7 bases fitting TRBD2. Trimming cost V 3 bases and J 3 bases; bases outside gene matches: 2. Germline-derived CDR1 and CDR2 are SGHTA and FQGNSA. The CDR3 is 13 residues long. CDR3 loop: CASSFRDYYEQYF. The CDR3 region has the DNA TGTGCCAGCAGCTTCCGGGACTACTACGAGCAGTACTTC.

This clonotype occurred a few times. The rearrangement uses TRBV7-2 and TRBJ2-3, with D tentatively TRBD1 or TRBD2 (6 bases each). The CDR3 has 17 amino acids. V lost 0 bases and J 4 bases, leaving 17 bases between the germline ends. CDR1 is SGHTA, CDR2 FQGNSA, per germline. CDR3 nucleotides: TGTGCCAGCAGCTTAGCGCGGGGCAGGGGAGCGGCAGATACGCAGTATTTT. The encoded protein is CASSLARGRGAADTQYF.

V is TRBV14 and J is TRBJ1-6; D may be TRBD1 (6 bases). The CDR3 loop spans 14 amino acids. The ends were cut back, 4 bases at V and 6 bases at J, with 10 bases in the middle. The germline V gene encodes CDR1 SGHDN and CDR2 FVKESK. The CDR3 DNA sequence: TGTGCCAGCAGCCCACAGGGATCTAATTCACCCCTCCACTTT. This gives the protein CASSPQGSNSPLHF.

This clonotype has only a few counts. The chain employs TRBV6-1 and TRBJ1-5, with 7 bases identical to TRBD1. From germline, CDR1 is MNHNS and CDR2 SASEGT. This CDR3 is 15 amino acids long. After removal of 5 bases from V and 4 bases from J, the junction contained 8 bases not matched to a gene. Here the CDR3 reads CASSPTGTVNQPQHF. CDR3 sequence (DNA): TGTGCCAGCAGTCCCACCGGGACAGTGAATCAGCCCCAGCATTTT.

The table lists this clonotype with many counts. This rearrangement joins TRBV12-3 or TRBV12-4 to TRBJ1-2; 8 bases align to TRBD1. The CDR3 length is 13 residues. V was pared by 3 bases and J by 8 bases, with 5 bases of the junction left unmatched. The chain's CDR3 is CASSLDRAGGYTF. CDR3 nucleotide sequence: TGTGCCAGCAGTTTGGACAGGGCTGGCGGCTACACCTTC.

Only a few counts were recorded for this clonotype. The rearrangement joins TRBV12-3 or TRBV12-4 to TRBJ2-2; D tentatively reads TRBD1 or TRBD2 (6 bases each). The CDR3 sequence is 18 residues long. V was trimmed by 5 bases and J by 1 base, leaving 20 bases between them. The chain's CDR3 is CASSPLGGGLGNTGELFF. The CDR3 bases are TGTGCCAGCAGTCCCTTAGGGGGAGGTCTCGGGAACACCGGGGAGCTGTTTTTT.